This T cell receptor beta chain was sequenced during a study of cytomegalovirus exposure and HLA in healthy donors. Study-wide results and caveats: Information on immune exposure was restricted to one variable (CMV serostatus). TCR beta V- and J-gene trimming, according to a later analysis, was linked to a missense DCLRE1C variant. Per a later analysis, HLA-associated TCR beta chains showed more clonal expansion than other, equally common TCR beta chains.

CDR1 and CDR2 from the germline V gene are LNHDA and SQIVND (reference sequence). This CDR3 spans 12 amino acids. The PCR ran on 60 Vbeta and 13 Jbeta primers. The protocol was immunoSEQ multiplex PCR, while the TCRdb copy is restricted to in-frame clones and leaves out a portion. The sample yields under 150,000 clones, 81% seen once. About this clone: Its antigen is not known. Compared with germline, one end of the junction differs, possibly owing to a read error.

The V and J genes are TRBV19 and TRBJ1-2; D is ambiguous. The receptor comes from a woman between 40 and 50 years old in good health and CMV-seropositive. Sequencing was carried out using PBMCs. CDR3 in amino acids: CTSSISVYGYTF. In DNA form, the CDR3 reads TGTACCAGTAGTATTTCGGTTTATGGCTACACCTTC.